This T cell receptor beta chain was identified in a study of OX40 agonist ivuxolimab in advanced cancers. Study information: Each patient was given ivuxolimab into a vein every 2 weeks, at 0.01 to 10 mg/kg.

This CDR3 contains 15 residues. V lost 6 bases, J lost 0 bases, and 12 bases lay in between. Germline CDR1 reads MNHEY; CDR2 reads SVGAGI. Assay used: immunoSEQ multiplex PCR; TCRdb lists only in-frame clones, some missing. This table holds tens of thousands of clones, more than 85% found once. The sequencing here drew on CD4+ or CD8+ T cells sorted from blood, taken in a trial of the OX40 agonist ivuxolimab. The sequence derives from an adult with an advanced solid tumor such as melanoma, head and neck, liver or kidney cancer. V usage is TRBV6-5 and J usage is TRBJ1-5, with D perhaps TRBD1 (5 bases). CDR3 in amino acids: CASRSRQHSNQPQHF. CDR3 in DNA: TGTGCCAGCAGATCCCGACAGCATAGCAATCAGCCCCAGCATTTT.